These T cell receptor beta chains were read from a single sample in a study of blood T cell repertoires in COVID-19. Assay used: immunoSEQ multiplex PCR; TCRdb lists only in-frame clones, some missing. The data show 120,000 or so clones, more than 75% seen once. The sequenced material came from peripheral blood. The source is a man aged 55 to 69 with COVID-19, enrolled during active disease. Both conserved end residues are part of each CDR3. D genes are given only for firm matches. Size is omitted from some rows. Given values are once, few, many or a class for expanded clones.

D gene	V gene	clone size	J gene	CDR3 protein	CDR3 DNA
NA	TRBV28	NA	TRBJ2-7	CASSLVEDEQYF	TGTGCCAGCAGTTTAGTGGAGGACGAGCAGTACTTC
TRBD2	TRBV18	NA	TRBJ2-1	CASSPPSGRANNEQFF	TGTGCCAGCTCACCACCTAGCGGGAGGGCCAACAATGAGCAGTTCTTC
NA	TRBV6-2/TRBV6-3	NA	TRBJ2-7	CASSYQFLGALSSYEQYF	TGTGCCAGCAGTTACCAATTCTTAGGGGCGCTGAGCTCCTACGAGCAGTACTTC
TRBD1	TRBV4-3	NA	TRBJ1-2	CASSPQGVGYGYTF	TGCGCCAGCAGTCCCCAGGGGGTTGGTTATGGCTACACCTTC
TRBD2	TRBV28	NA	TRBJ2-3	CASLLAGSAGDTQYF	TGTGCCAGCCTTCTAGCGGGTTCCGCGGGGGATACGCAGTATTTT
TRBD1	TRBV24-1	few	TRBJ1-1	CATKGARDTEAFF	TGTGCCACTAAGGGGGCCCGGGACACTGAAGCTTTCTTT
TRBD2	TRBV5-1	NA	TRBJ2-1	CASSRTSGSWNEQFF	TGCGCCAGCAGCCGGACTAGCGGGAGTTGGAATGAGCAGTTCTTC
NA	TRBV9	NA	TRBJ1-6	CASSYDSTAYNSPLHF	TGTGCCAGCAGCTACGACAGTACGGCTTATAATTCACCCCTCCACTTT
NA	TRBV11-3	NA	TRBJ1-1	CASSPMGGGSVNTEAFF	TGTGCCAGCAGCCCCATGGGGGGAGGGAGTGTGAACACTGAAGCTTTCTTT
NA	TRBV10-3	NA	TRBJ2-1	CAISESMGRHGGQFF	TGTGCCATCAGTGAGTCGATGGGGCGGCACGGCGGGCAGTTCTTC
NA	TRBV25-1	NA	TRBJ2-2	CASTLGVPNTGELFF	TGTGCCAGTACCTTAGGGGTCCCGAACACCGGGGAGCTGTTTTTT
TRBD2	TRBV6-5	NA	TRBJ2-7	CASRTGTGGGEQYF	TGTGCCAGCAGGACCGGGACGGGGGGTGGAGAGCAGTACTTC
TRBD1	TRBV19	NA	TRBJ2-7	CASSPDRQYEQYF	TGTGCCAGTAGCCCGGACAGGCAGTACGAGCAGTACTTC
NA	TRBV18	once	TRBJ1-5	CASSPPAGDRQPQHF	TGTGCCAGCTCACCACCCGCAGGGGATAGGCAGCCCCAGCATTTT
TRBD2	TRBV29-1	NA	TRBJ2-1	CSVDRASGYNEQFF	TGCAGCGTTGATAGGGCTAGCGGTTACAATGAGCAGTTCTTC
TRBD1	TRBV19	once	TRBJ1-5	CASSIVGTGNSNQPQHF	TGTGCCAGTAGTATCGTGGGGACAGGGAATAGCAATCAGCCCCAGCATTTT
NA	TRBV11-3	NA	TRBJ2-7	CASSLAPSYEQYF	TGTGCCAGCAGCTTAGCCCCTTCCTACGAGCAGTACTTC
TRBD2	TRBV11-2	NA	TRBJ2-7	CASSLRVAGGSSYEQYF	TGTGCCAGCAGCTTAAGGGTAGCGGGGGGGAGCTCCTACGAGCAGTACTTC
NA	TRBV11-2	NA	TRBJ1-5	CASSSMPGEGQPQHF	TGTGCCAGCAGCTCGATGCCGGGAGAGGGTCAGCCCCAGCATTTT
NA	TRBV19	many	TRBJ1-5	CASSISWGYNQPQHF	TGTGCCAGTAGTATCTCATGGGGCTACAATCAGCCCCAGCATTTT
TRBD1	TRBV3-1/TRBV3-2	NA	TRBJ1-1	CASSPGTGRGQNTEAFF	TGTGCCAGCAGCCCAGGGACAGGGAGGGGACAGAACACTGAAGCTTTCTTT
NA	TRBV25-1	NA	TRBJ1-6	CASSSSDSTYNSPLHF	TGTGCCAGCAGTAGCTCGGACAGCACCTATAATTCACCCCTCCACTTT
TRBD1	TRBV25-1	NA	TRBJ1-1	CASSDIRTGGRTEAFF	TGTGCCAGCAGTGATATAAGGACAGGGGGCAGGACTGAAGCTTTCTTT
NA	TRBV6-2/TRBV6-3	NA	TRBJ2-7	CASSFTRLDSLSYEQYF	TGTGCCAGCAGTTTTACCCGCCTGGACAGCTTATCCTACGAGCAGTACTTC
NA	TRBV9	once	TRBJ1-4	CASSVWGGAEKLFF	TGTGCCAGCAGCGTCTGGGGGGGAGCTGAAAAACTGTTTTTT
NA	TRBV30	NA	TRBJ1-1	CAGDAIRRLMNTEAFF	TGTGCCGGTGATGCCATTAGGCGGCTCATGAACACTGAAGCTTTCTTT
TRBD1	TRBV5-8	NA	TRBJ1-4	CASSQGDRLSHEKLFF	TGTGCCAGCAGCCAGGGGGACAGATTAAGTCATGAAAAACTGTTTTTT
NA	TRBV11-3	NA	TRBJ2-3	CASSLNLLTATDTQYF	TGTGCCAGCAGCTTAAACCTTCTGACAGCCACAGATACGCAGTATTTT
NA	TRBV19	once	TRBJ2-6	CASSISGQGGNSGANVLTF	TGTGCCAGTAGTATCTCCGGGCAGGGGGGAAACTCTGGGGCCAACGTCCTGACTTTC
NA	TRBV7-3	NA	TRBJ1-4	CASSLTRADNEKLFF	TGTGCCAGCAGCTTAACGAGGGCGGACAATGAAAAACTGTTTTTT
NA	TRBV5-1	once	TRBJ2-7	CASSNGNRYEQYF	TGCGCCAGCAGCAACGGGAATAGGTACGAGCAGTACTTC
NA	TRBV29-1	NA	TRBJ1-1	CSIIRETEAFF	TGCAGCATTATTCGGGAGACTGAAGCTTTCTTT
NA	TRBV28	NA	TRBJ2-3	CASIVGEDGDTQYF	TGTGCCAGCATTGTCGGGGAGGATGGAGATACGCAGTATTTT
TRBD1	TRBV19	NA	TRBJ1-2	CASSGTGGFNYGYTF	TGTGCCAGTTCCGGGACAGGGGGTTTTAACTATGGCTACACCTTC
NA	TRBV3-1/TRBV3-2	NA	TRBJ1-2	CASSRHRDTEGYTF	TGTGCCAGCAGCCGTCATAGGGACACTGAGGGCTACACCTTC
NA	TRBV18	NA	TRBJ2-1	CASSQRNEQFF	TGTGCCAGCTCTCAGAGGAATGAGCAGTTCTTC
NA	TRBV11-3	NA	TRBJ2-1	CASSRTSSYNEQFF	TGTGCCAGCAGCCGGACAAGCTCCTACAATGAGCAGTTCTTC
TRBD1	TRBV19	NA	TRBJ2-1	CASSNRGQGNNEQFF	TGTGCCAGTAGCAACAGGGGACAGGGAAATAATGAGCAGTTCTTC
TRBD1	TRBV30	NA	TRBJ1-4	CAWSVDRDRFLFF	TGTGCCTGGAGTGTGGATCGGGACAGGTTCCTGTTTTTT
TRBD2	TRBV7-2	NA	TRBJ2-5	CASSLRGSQETQYF	TGTGCCAGCAGCTTGCGGGGGAGCCAAGAGACCCAGTACTTC
NA	TRBV30	NA	TRBJ2-7	CAWSDPRGSGEQYF	TGTGCCTGGAGTGATCCTAGGGGGAGTGGCGAGCAGTACTTC
TRBD1	TRBV6-5	NA	TRBJ2-1	CASSFGQAPNEQFF	TGTGCCAGCAGTTTTGGACAGGCCCCCAATGAGCAGTTCTTC
TRBD2	TRBV30	NA	TRBJ2-5	CAWSVSAGGDETQYF	TGTGCCTGGAGTGTATCAGCGGGAGGGGATGAGACCCAGTACTTC
TRBD2	TRBV7-3	NA	TRBJ2-1	CASSLTSGPTDEQFF	TGTGCCAGCAGCTTAACTAGCGGGCCTACGGATGAGCAGTTCTTC
NA	TRBV2	once	TRBJ1-1	CASSEEGRMTEAFF	TGTGCCAGCAGTGAAGAGGGGCGAATGACTGAAGCTTTCTTT
TRBD2	TRBV7-2	NA	TRBJ2-1	CASSFNSGGSRNEQFF	TGTGCCAGCAGCTTTAATTCGGGGGGATCGCGCAATGAGCAGTTCTTC
NA	TRBV5-1	NA	TRBJ2-2	CASSHPSRSNTGELFF	TGCGCCAGCAGCCACCCTAGCAGATCGAACACCGGGGAGCTGTTTTTT
TRBD2	TRBV7-2	NA	TRBJ2-7	CASSLEAGGPLMAYEQYF	TGTGCCAGCAGCTTAGAGGCGGGAGGGCCATTAATGGCCTACGAGCAGTACTTC
TRBD1	TRBV5-1	NA	TRBJ2-5	CASSLGQGPGAQYF	TGCGCCAGCAGCTTGGGACAGGGGCCCGGGGCCCAGTACTTC
NA	TRBV10-3	NA	TRBJ2-5	CAISGDGGGFEETQYF	TGTGCCATCAGTGGGGATGGGGGAGGCTTCGAAGAGACCCAGTACTTC
NA	TRBV28	NA	TRBJ1-1	CASRFPSMNTEAFF	TGTGCCAGCAGATTCCCGAGTATGAACACTGAAGCTTTCTTT
TRBD2	TRBV3-1/TRBV3-2	NA	TRBJ2-1	CASSQPGLGSNEQFF	TGTGCCAGCAGCCAACCGGGACTAGGGAGCAATGAGCAGTTCTTC
TRBD2	TRBV19	NA	TRBJ2-1	CASSPPGLAEINNEQFF	TGTGCCAGTAGTCCCCCGGGACTAGCGGAGATAAACAATGAGCAGTTCTTC
NA	TRBV6-5	NA	TRBJ2-5	CASSPTGKGETQYF	TGTGCCAGCAGCCCCACAGGGAAGGGGGAGACCCAGTACTTC
TRBD1	TRBV19	NA	TRBJ1-1	CASSGTATEAFF	TGTGCCAGTAGCGGGACAGCTACTGAAGCTTTCTTT
NA	TRBV18	NA	TRBJ1-6	CASSRDSSYNSPLHF	TGTGCCAGCTCCCGAGACAGCTCCTATAATTCACCCCTCCACTTT
NA	TRBV6-4	NA	TRBJ1-1	CASALQVGTEAFF	TGTGCCAGCGCGCTACAGGTCGGCACTGAAGCTTTCTTT
TRBD1	TRBV18	NA	TRBJ2-5	CASSSTPGTGTATDQETQYF	TGTGCCAGCTCATCGACGCCAGGGACAGGGACTGCAACGGACCAAGAGACCCAGTACTTC
TRBD1	TRBV5-8	NA	TRBJ1-5	CASSLGRGQPQHF	TGTGCCAGCAGCTTGGGCAGGGGGCAGCCCCAGCATTTT